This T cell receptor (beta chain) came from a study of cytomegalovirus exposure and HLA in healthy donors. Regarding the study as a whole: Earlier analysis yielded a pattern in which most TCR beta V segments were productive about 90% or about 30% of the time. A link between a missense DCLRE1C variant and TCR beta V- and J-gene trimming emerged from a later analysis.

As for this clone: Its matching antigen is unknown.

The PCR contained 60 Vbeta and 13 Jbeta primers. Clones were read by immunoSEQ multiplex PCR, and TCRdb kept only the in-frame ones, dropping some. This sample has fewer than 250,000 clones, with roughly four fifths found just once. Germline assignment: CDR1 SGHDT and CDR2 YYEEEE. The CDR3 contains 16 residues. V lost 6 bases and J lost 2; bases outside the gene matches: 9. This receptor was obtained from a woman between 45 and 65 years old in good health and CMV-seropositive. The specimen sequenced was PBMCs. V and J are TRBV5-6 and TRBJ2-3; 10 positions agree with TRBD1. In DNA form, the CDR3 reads TGTGCCAGCAAAACCGGGACAGGGGTTTACACAGATACGCAGTATTTT. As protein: CASKTGTGVYTDTQYF. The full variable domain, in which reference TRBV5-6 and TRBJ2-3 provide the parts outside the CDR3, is DAGVTQSPTHLIKTRGQQVTLRCSPKSGHDTVSWYQQALGQGPQFIFQYYEEEERQRGNFPDRFSGHQFPNYSSELNVNALLLGDSALYLCASKTGTGVYTDTQYFGPGTRLTVL.